This T cell receptor (beta chain) was profiled in a study of OX40 agonist ivuxolimab in advanced cancers. In the study overall: Therapy given before enrollment (anti-PD-1, anti-PD-L1 or anti-CTLA-4) was allowed, and around 40% had some. Findings and caveats of the study: Among patients with partial responses at 0.1-3.0 mg/kg, clonal expansion was among the lowest.

Turning to this clone: The antigen is undetermined.

Baseline was the first blood sampling point, followed by cycle 4 day 1 and cycle 7 day 1. V shed 1 base and J shed 3 bases, with 18 bases lying between them. The CDR3 extends over 17 amino acids. Germline CDR1 and CDR2: SGHAT and FQNNGV. Here immunoSEQ multiplex PCR was the method, and the copy in TCRdb shows in-frame clones only, minus some. The sample has 65,000 to 85,000 clones; about 92% are singletons. This chain joins TRBV11-2 and TRBJ1-1; no firm D call. The sequence came from an adult with an advanced solid tumor such as melanoma, head and neck, liver or kidney cancer. The sample consisted of CD4+ or CD8+ T cells sorted from blood, taken in a trial of the OX40 agonist ivuxolimab. The CDR3 protein is CASSLGLVGSWDTEAFF. The CDR3 DNA reads TGTGCCAGCAGCTTAGGGTTGGTGGGGTCGTGGGACACTGAAGCTTTCTTT.